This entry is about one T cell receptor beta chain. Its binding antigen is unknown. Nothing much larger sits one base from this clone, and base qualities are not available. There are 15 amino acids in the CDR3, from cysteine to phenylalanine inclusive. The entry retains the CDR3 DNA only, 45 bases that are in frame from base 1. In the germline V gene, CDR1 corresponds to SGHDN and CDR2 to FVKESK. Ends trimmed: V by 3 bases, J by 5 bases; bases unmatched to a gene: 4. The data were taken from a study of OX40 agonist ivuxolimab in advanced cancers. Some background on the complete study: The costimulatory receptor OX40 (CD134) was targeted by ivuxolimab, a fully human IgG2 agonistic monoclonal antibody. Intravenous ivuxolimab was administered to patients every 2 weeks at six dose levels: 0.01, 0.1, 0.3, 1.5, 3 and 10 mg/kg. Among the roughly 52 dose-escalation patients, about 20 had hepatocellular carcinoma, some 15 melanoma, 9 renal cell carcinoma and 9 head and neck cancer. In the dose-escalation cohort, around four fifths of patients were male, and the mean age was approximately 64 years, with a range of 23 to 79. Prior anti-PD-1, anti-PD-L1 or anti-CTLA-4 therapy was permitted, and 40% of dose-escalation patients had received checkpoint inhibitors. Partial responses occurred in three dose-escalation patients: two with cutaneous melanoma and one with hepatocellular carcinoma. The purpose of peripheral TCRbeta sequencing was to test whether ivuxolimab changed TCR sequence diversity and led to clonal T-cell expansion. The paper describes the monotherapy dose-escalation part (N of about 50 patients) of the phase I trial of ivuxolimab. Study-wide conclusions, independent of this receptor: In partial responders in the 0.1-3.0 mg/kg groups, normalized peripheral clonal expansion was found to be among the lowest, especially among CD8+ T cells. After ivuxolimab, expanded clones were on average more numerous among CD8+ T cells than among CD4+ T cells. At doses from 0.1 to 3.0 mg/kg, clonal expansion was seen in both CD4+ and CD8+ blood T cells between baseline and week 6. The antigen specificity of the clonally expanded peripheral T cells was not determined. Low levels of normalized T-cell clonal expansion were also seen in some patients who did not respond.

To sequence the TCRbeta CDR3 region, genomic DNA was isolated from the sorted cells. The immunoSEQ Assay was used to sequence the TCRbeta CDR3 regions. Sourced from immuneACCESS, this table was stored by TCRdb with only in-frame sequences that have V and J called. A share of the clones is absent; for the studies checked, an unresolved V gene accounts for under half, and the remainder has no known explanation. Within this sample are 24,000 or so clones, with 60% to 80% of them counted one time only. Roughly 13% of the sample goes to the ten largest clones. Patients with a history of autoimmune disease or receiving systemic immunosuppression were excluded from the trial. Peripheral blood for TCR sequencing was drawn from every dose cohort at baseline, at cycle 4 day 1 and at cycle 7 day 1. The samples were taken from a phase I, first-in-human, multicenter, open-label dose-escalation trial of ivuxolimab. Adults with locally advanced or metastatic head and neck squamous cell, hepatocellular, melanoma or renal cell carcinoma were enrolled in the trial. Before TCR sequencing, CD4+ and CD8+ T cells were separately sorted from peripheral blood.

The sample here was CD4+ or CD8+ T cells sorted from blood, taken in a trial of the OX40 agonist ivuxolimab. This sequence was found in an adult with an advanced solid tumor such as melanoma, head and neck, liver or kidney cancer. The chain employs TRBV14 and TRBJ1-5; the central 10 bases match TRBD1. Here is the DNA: TGTGCCAGCAGCCAGGACAGGGGGGAAGATCAGCCCCAGCATTTT. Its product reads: CASSQDRGEDQPQHF.